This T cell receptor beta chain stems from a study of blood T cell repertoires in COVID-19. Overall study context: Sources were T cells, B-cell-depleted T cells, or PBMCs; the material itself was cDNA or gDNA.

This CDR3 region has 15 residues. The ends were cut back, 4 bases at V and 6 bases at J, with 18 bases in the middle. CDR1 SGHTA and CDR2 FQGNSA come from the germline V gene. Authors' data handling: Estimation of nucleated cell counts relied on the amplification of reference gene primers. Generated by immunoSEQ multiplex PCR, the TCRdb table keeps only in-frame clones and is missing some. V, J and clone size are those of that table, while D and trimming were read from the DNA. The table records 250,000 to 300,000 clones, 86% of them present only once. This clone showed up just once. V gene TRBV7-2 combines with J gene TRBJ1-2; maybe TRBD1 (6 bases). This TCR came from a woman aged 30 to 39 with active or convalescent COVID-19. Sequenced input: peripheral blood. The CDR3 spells CASSSYATGFNGYTF. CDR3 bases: TGTGCCAGCAGCTCCTACGCTACAGGGTTTAATGGCTACACCTTC.